This section outlines one TCR beta chain sequence together with its context. In the original analysis: The assay estimated nucleated cells by amplifying reference gene primers. Using immunoSEQ multiplex PCR, the repertoire was profiled, and TCRdb retains in-frame clones only, with some absent. D and trimming were read from the DNA, whereas the V and J calls and clone size are those reported in that table. The sample records around 480,000 clones, about 91% being singletons. Those enrolled in Seattle joined during active infection and were followed longitudinally afterward. Trimming removed 5 bases at V and 8 bases at J, with 16 bases between. The CDR3 has 14 amino acids. CDR1 is SGHAT, CDR2 FQDESV, per germline (reference sequence). This sample was taken from a study of blood T cell repertoires in COVID-19. Overall study: Donors in the United States, Italy and Spain gave samples during acute or convalescent COVID-19. PBMCs, B-cell-depleted T cells, or T cells provided the cDNA or gDNA that made up the material.

This clonotype was obtained from a woman between 45 and 65 years old with COVID-19, enrolled during active disease. Sequenced material: peripheral blood. The chain employs TRBV11-1 and TRBJ2-1, with a possible D match to TRBD2 (5 bases). The CDR3, as DNA: TGTGCCAGCAGCCCCCGGCTAGCTGGGGATGAGCAGTTCTTC. As protein: CASSPRLAGDEQFF.